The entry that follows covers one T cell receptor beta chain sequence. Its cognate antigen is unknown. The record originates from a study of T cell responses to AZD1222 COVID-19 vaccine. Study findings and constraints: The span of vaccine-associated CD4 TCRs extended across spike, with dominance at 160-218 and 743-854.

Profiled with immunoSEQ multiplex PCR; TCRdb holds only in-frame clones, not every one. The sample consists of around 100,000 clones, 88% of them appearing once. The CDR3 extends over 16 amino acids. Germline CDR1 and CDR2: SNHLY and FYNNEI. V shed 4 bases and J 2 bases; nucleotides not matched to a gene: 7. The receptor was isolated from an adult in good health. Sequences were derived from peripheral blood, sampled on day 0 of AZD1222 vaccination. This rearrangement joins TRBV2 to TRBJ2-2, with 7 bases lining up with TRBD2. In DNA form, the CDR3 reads TGTGCCAGCAGTGTAAGGGCGGGAGTTAACACCGGGGAGCTGTTTTTT. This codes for CASSVRAGVNTGELFF.